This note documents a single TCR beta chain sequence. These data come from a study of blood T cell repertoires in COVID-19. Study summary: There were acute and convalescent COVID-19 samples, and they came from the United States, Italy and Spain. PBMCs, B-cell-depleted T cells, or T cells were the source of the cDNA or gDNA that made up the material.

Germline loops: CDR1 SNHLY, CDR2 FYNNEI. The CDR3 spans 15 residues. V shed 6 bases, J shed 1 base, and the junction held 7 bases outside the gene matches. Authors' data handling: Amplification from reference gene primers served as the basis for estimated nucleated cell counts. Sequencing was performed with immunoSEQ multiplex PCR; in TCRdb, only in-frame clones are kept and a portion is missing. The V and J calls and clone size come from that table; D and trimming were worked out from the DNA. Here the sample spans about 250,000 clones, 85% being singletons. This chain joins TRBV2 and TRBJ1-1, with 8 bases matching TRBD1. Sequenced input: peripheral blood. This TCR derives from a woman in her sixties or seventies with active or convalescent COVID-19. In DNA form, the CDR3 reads TGTGCCAGCAGCGCACAGGGGGGAAGGAACACTGAAGCTTTCTTT. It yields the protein CASSAQGGRNTEAFF.